This entry lists 20 T cell receptor beta chains sequenced from one sample in a study of cytomegalovirus exposure and HLA in healthy donors. Produced via immunoSEQ multiplex PCR; TCRdb's table is partial and in-frame only. The sample contains some 54,000 clones, approximately 92% of which appear only once. The sample was PBMCs. The receptors shown here come from a man aged 18-30 years in good health and CMV-seronegative.

This clone was detected only once. The chain employs TRBV27 and TRBJ2-3; no clear D gene. The CDR3 covers 13 residues. Germline-derived CDR1 and CDR2 are MNHEY and SMNVEV (reference sequence). V was trimmed by 5 bases and J by 4 bases, leaving 10 bases between them. The CDR3 reads CASSITIADTQYF. In DNA, the CDR3 is TGTGCCAGCAGTATCACTATAGCAGATACGCAGTATTTT.

The chain is built from TRBV28 and TRBJ1-2; D not resolved. The CDR3 totals 16 residues. With 2 bases removed from V and 2 bases from J, the gap between germline ends came to 15 bases. The germline V gene has CDR1 MDHEN and CDR2 SYDVKM. CDR3 in amino acids: CASSLRGRAGNYGYTF. The DNA for the CDR3 is TGTGCCAGCAGTTTACGGGGTCGTGCGGGGAACTATGGCTACACCTTC.

The chain employs TRBV28 and TRBJ1-1; D is ambiguous. Germline lookup yields CDR1 MDHEN and CDR2 SYDVKM. This CDR3 region has 12 residues. V gave up 4 bases and J gave up 11 bases, with 14 bases separating them. CDR3 sequence (DNA): TGTGCCAGCAGTTACCCCCCGACGGAGGCTTTCTTT. Translation: CASSYPPTEAFF.

The rearrangement uses TRBV5-1 and TRBJ2-2; D ambiguous. V lost 4 bases and J lost 0, with 16 bases in between. This CDR3 contains 17 residues. Per germline, CDR1 SGHRS and CDR2 YFSETQ. CDR3 region: CASSISTALANTGELFF. As DNA, the CDR3 is TGCGCCAGCAGCATCTCAACAGCACTCGCGAACACCGGGGAGCTGTTTTTT. The whole variable domain, remainder taken from reference TRBV5-1 and TRBJ2-2, is KAGVTQTPRYLIKTRGQQVTLSCSPISGHRSVSWYQQTPGQGLQFLFEYFSETQRNKGNFPGRFSGRQFSNSRSEMNVSTLELGDSALYLCASSISTALANTGELFFGEGSRLTVL.

The chain is built from TRBV11-2 and TRBJ2-7; D is perhaps TRBD1 (6 bases). V dropped 6 bases and J dropped 2 bases, with 17 bases sitting between them. Germline lookup yields CDR1 SGHAT and CDR2 FQNNGV. CDR3 length: 15 amino acids. CDR3 coding DNA: TGTGCCAGCAGGCCTAACAGGGCTCGAGCCTACGAGCAGTACTTC. Translating it yields CASRPNRARAYEQYF. Complete variable domain (other parts from reference TRBV11-2 and TRBJ2-7): EAGVAQSPRYKIIEKRQSVAFWCNPISGHATLYWYQQILGQGPKLLIQFQNNGVVDDSQLPKDRFSAERLKGVDSTLKIQPAKLEDSAVYLCASRPNRARAYEQYFGPGTRLTVT.

The chain has TRBV28 and TRBJ1-1; a weak D match, TRBD1 (5 bases). V shed 3 bases and J shed 7 bases, with 12 bases lying between them. The CDR3 sequence is 13 residues long. Germline loops: CDR1 MDHEN, CDR2 SYDVKM. The CDR3 is CASSLGGFIEAFF. CDR3 DNA sequence: TGTGCCAGCAGTTTGGGGGGGTTCATTGAAGCTTTCTTT.

V gene TRBV5-1 combines with J gene TRBJ2-7; D is unclear. V was clipped by 5 bases and J by 3 bases, with 12 bases between them. CDR1 is SGHRS, CDR2 YFSETQ, per germline. The CDR3 totals 13 residues. This CDR3 reads CASSLGGVYEQYF. CDR3 bases: TGCGCCAGCAGTCTAGGCGGAGTCTACGAGCAGTACTTC.

Of note for this clone: The sample contains more than one DNA sequence encoding this CDR3. V and J are TRBV5-1 and TRBJ2-7, with D possibly being TRBD2 (6 bases). Trimming removed 0 bases from V and 2 bases from J, with 9 bases in between. Germline CDR1 SGHRS, CDR2 YFSETQ. The CDR3 loop spans 14 amino acids. CDR3 in DNA: TGCGCCAGCAGCTTGGCGCGGGGAACCTACGAGCAGTACTTC. Translating it yields CASSLARGTYEQYF.

The chain combines TRBV10-3 with TRBJ1-1; 8 bases line up with TRBD1. CDR1 is ENHRY and CDR2 is SYGVKD in the germline V gene. The CDR3 sequence is 14 residues long. Trimming at V came to 8 bases and at J to 0 bases, leaving 5 bases not matched to a gene. Here the CDR3 reads CAIGGTGLNTEAFF. As DNA, the CDR3 is TGTGCCATCGGAGGGACAGGACTGAACACTGAAGCTTTCTTT.

This chain uses TRBV13 with TRBJ2-2; D is uncertain. CDR1 is PRHDT and CDR2 is FYEKMQ in the germline V gene (reference sequence). Trimming took off 5 bases at V and 5 bases at J, with 6 bases between the two ends. CDR3 size: 12 residues. CDR3 sequence (DNA): TGTGCCAGCAGCCATCAAACCGGGGAGCTGTTTTTT. Translation gives CASSHQTGELFF.

The chain couples TRBV5-1 to TRBJ2-3; 8 bases map to TRBD2. The germline V gene encodes CDR1 SGHRS and CDR2 YFSETQ. This CDR3 contains 14 residues. After removal of 6 bases from V and 4 bases from J, the junction contained 7 bases not matched to a gene. This CDR3 is CASKAAGASDTQYF. The CDR3 DNA is TGCGCCAGCAAGGCAGCGGGAGCTTCAGATACGCAGTATTTT. Using reference TRBV5-1 and TRBJ2-3 for the parts outside the CDR3, the full variable domain is KAGVTQTPRYLIKTRGQQVTLSCSPISGHRSVSWYQQTPGQGLQFLFEYFSETQRNKGNFPGRFSGRQFSNSRSEMNVSTLELGDSALYLCASKAAGASDTQYFGPGTRLTVL.

The gene calls are TRBV19 and TRBJ1-2, with unresolved D. The V gene's germline CDR1 is LNHDA and CDR2 SQIVND (reference sequence). This CDR3 has 14 residues. The V gene lost 7 bases and the J gene lost 2 bases, with 14 bases spanning the gap. CDR3 DNA sequence: TGTGCCAGTATGGCAGGCAGGCCGAACTATGGCTACACCTTC. Protein product: CASMAGRPNYGYTF.

This clone was counted a single time. The chain joins TRBV6-5 to TRBJ1-2; D not certain. The CDR3 has 11 residues. Looked up from germline, CDR1 is MNHEY and CDR2 is SVGAGI. V gave up 6 bases and J gave up 8 bases, with 10 bases separating them. CDR3 in DNA: TGTGCCAGCAGCCCAGGAGGAGGCTACACCTTC. Protein: CASSPGGGYTF.

This clone showed up just once. The gene calls are TRBV4-1 and TRBJ2-7; maybe TRBD1 (5 bases). This CDR3 region has 15 residues. Trimming removed 1 base at V and 1 base at J, with 11 bases between. Germline V gene data show CDR1 as MGHRA and CDR2 as YSYEKL. CDR3 protein: CASSQVRALSYEQYF. The CDR3, as DNA: TGCGCCAGCAGCCAAGTCAGGGCATTATCCTACGAGCAGTACTTC.

The chain employs TRBV28 and TRBJ1-1; D is undetermined. Trimming stripped 8 bases from V and 10 bases from J, with 5 bases between. CDR1 and CDR2 from the germline V gene are MDHEN and SYDVKM. This CDR3 is 8 amino acids long. In DNA form, the CDR3 reads TGTGCCAGCGGGCTAGCTTTCTTT. This gives the protein CASGLAFF. The complete variable domain, with remaining parts taken from reference TRBV28 and TRBJ1-1, reads DVKVTQSSRYLVKRTGEKVFLECVQDMDHENMFWYRQDPGLGLRLIYFSYDVKMKEKGDIPEGYSVSREKKERFSLILESASTNQTSMYLCASGLAFFGQGTRLTVV.

The CDR3 is CASSKLGSGGYTF. CDR3 in DNA: TGTGCCAGCAGCAAGTTGGGGAGCGGTGGCTACACCTTC. V usage is TRBV28 and J usage is TRBJ1-2; D call uncertain. From germline, CDR1 is MDHEN and CDR2 SYDVKM. Trimming removed 6 bases at V and 7 bases at J, with 15 bases between. The CDR3 has 13 residues.

The rearrangement uses TRBV5-4 and TRBJ2-1, with D unresolved. The CDR3 has 11 residues. CDR1 is SGHNT and CDR2 is YYREEE in the germline V gene (reference sequence). V dropped 4 bases and J dropped 5 bases, with 4 bases sitting between them. For the CDR3, the DNA is TGTGCCAGCAGCCTCCACAATGAGCAGTTCTTC. It specifies CASSLHNEQFF.

The V and J genes are TRBV19 and TRBJ2-3, with 8 bases identical to TRBD2. In germline, CDR1 is LNHDA, CDR2 SQIVND (reference sequence). After removal of 5 bases from V and 0 bases from J, the junction contained 4 bases not matched to a gene. CDR3 size: 15 residues. The DNA for the CDR3 is TGTGCCAGTAGTGGTCTAGCGGGTAGCACAGATACGCAGTATTTT. This translates into CASSGLAGSTDTQYF.

The genes are TRBV2 and TRBJ2-5; tentative D call: TRBD1 (5 bases). Trimming removed 4 bases at V and 5 bases at J, with 17 bases between. The CDR3 totals 15 residues. Germline assignment: CDR1 SNHLY and CDR2 FYNNEI. DNA for the CDR3: TGTGCCAGCAGTGGTCGAGGTACAGGTTTCGAGACCCAGTACTTC. Its translation is CASSGRGTGFETQYF.

The rearrangement joins TRBV2 to TRBJ2-7; the D gene is possibly TRBD2 (6 bases). The CDR3 has 13 residues. V gave up 5 bases and J gave up 3 bases, with 11 bases separating them. Germline loops: CDR1 SNHLY, CDR2 FYNNEI. The CDR3 region has the DNA TGTGCCAGCAGTTATGTGGGGGGCTACGAGCAGTACTTC. Amino acids: CASSYVGGYEQYF.